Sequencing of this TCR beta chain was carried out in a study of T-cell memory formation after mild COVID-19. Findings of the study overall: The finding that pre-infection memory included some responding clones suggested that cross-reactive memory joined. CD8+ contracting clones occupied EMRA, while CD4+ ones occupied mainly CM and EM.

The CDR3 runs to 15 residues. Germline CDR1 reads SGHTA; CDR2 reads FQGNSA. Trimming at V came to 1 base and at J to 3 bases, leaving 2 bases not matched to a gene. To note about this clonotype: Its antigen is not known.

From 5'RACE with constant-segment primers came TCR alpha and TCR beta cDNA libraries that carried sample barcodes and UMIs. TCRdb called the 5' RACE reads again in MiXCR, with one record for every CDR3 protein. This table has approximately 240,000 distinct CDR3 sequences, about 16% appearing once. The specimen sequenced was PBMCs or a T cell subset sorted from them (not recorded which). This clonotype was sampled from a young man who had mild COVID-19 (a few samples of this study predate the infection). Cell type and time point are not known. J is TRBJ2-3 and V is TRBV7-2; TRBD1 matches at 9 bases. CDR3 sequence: CASSLDRGPTDTQYF. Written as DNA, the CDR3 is TGTGCCAGCAGCTTAGACAGGGGGCCTACAGATACGCAGTATTTT.